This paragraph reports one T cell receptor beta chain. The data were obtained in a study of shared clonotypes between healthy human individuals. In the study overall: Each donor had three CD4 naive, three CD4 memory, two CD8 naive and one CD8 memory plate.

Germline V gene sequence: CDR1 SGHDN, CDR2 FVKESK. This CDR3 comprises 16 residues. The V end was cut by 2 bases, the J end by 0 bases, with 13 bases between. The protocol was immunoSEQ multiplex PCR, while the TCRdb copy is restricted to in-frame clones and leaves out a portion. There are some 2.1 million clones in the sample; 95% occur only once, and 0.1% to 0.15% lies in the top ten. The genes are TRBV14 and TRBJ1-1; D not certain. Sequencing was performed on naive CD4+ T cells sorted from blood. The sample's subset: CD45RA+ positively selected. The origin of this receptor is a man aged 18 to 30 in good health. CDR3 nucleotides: TGTGCCAGCAGCCAACCTGGTAGAGGAGTGAACACTGAAGCTTTCTTT. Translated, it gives CASSQPGRGVNTEAFF.